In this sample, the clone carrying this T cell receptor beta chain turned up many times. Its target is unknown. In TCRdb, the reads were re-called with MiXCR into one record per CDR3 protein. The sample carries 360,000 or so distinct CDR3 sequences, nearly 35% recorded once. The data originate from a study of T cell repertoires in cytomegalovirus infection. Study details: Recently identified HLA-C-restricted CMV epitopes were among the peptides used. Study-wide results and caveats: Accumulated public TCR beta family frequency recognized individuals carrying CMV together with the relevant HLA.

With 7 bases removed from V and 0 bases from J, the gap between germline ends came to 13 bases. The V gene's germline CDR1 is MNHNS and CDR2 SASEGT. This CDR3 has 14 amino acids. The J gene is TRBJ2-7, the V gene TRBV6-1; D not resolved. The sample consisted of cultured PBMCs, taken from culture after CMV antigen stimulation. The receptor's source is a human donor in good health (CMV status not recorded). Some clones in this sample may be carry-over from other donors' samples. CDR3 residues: CASKSRSSSYEQYF. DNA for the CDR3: TGTGCCAGCAAGAGTCGGTCGAGCTCCTACGAGCAGTACTTC.